The 9 T cell receptor beta chains in this list originate from one sample, sequenced in a study of follicular helper T cells after annual influenza vaccination. Stated time point: 2014-2015 season, pre-vaccination. Method: immunoSEQ multiplex PCR; TCRdb's copy keeps in-frame clones and lacks some. The sample holds some 10,000 clones; 70% to 80% are singletons and the top ten take approximately 3%. This specimen was CXCR5+ CD38- circulating T follicular helper cells from blood, taken on the day of influenza vaccination. Subset indicated: circulating Tfh, non-naive CD4+CXCR5+PD-1+ (ICOS+CD38+ or ICOS-CD38-). These receptor sequences come from an adult who received the influenza vaccine.

This clone was picked up a small number of times. V is TRBV5-6 and J is TRBJ2-1, with 9 bases identical to TRBD2. With 4 bases clipped from V and 9 bases from J, the junction kept 5 bases outside the gene matches. The CDR3 consists of 13 residues. Germline lookup yields CDR1 SGHDT and CDR2 YYEEEE. CDR3 sequence reads: CASSEGLAGEQFF. The CDR3 nucleotides read TGTGCCAGCAGCGAGGGACTAGCTGGTGAGCAGTTCTTC.

This chain uses TRBV9 with TRBJ2-3, with D perhaps matching TRBD2 (6 bases). Trimming removed 3 bases from V and 2 bases from J, with 13 bases in between. Germline V gene sequence: CDR1 SGDLS, CDR2 YYNGEE. The CDR3 is 15 residues long. The CDR3 reads CASSASDPVTDTQYF. CDR3 in DNA: TGTGCCAGCAGCGCTAGCGACCCGGTCACAGATACGCAGTATTTT.

In its sample, this clone was seen a few times. The V call is TRBV11-3, the J call TRBJ2-6; unclear D gene. CDR3 length equals 19 residues. The V gene's germline CDR1 is SGHNT and CDR2 YENEEA. V was clipped by 4 bases and J by 5 bases, with 24 bases between them. The CDR3 sequence is CASSSVIDLDKSRANVLTF. CDR3 nucleotide sequence: TGTGCCAGCAGCTCGGTTATCGATCTCGACAAAAGTCGGGCCAACGTCCTGACTTTC.

In regard to this clone: A read error may produce the germline difference seen at one junction end. Here the CDR3 reads CASSLNGLLQGNGELFF. The CDR3 bases are TGTGCTAGCAGCTTAAATGGCCTTTTACAGGGAAACGGGGAGCTGTTTTTT. This chain uses TRBV7-7 with TRBJ2-2, with D possibly TRBD1 on 6 matching bases. The CDR3 consists of 17 residues. The germline CDR1 and CDR2 sequences are SSHAT and FNYEAQ (reference sequence).

The rearrangement joins TRBV5-6 to TRBJ2-2; possible D gene TRBD1, 5 bases. The CDR3 length is 17 residues. Between the trimmed V and J ends, which lost 4 bases and 1 base, there was a span of 17 bases. Germline V gene data show CDR1 as SGHDT and CDR2 as YYEEEE. CDR3: CASSGRLGLGNTGELFF. CDR3 in DNA: TGTGCCAGCAGCGGACGTTTGGGGCTCGGGAACACCGGGGAGCTGTTTTTT.

This clone was picked up a small number of times. The rearrangement links TRBV5-6 to TRBJ2-7; 9 nucleotides align to TRBD1. Trimming cost V 2 bases and J 5 bases; bases outside gene matches: 5. The V gene's germline CDR1 is SGHDT and CDR2 YYEEEE. This CDR3 comprises 14 residues. The CDR3 sequence is CASSFNRGRNEQYF. DNA of the CDR3: TGTGCCAGCAGCTTTAACAGGGGGCGCAACGAGCAGTACTTC. Drawing the rest from reference TRBV5-6 and TRBJ2-7, the complete variable domain is DAGVTQSPTHLIKTRGQQVTLRCSPKSGHDTVSWYQQALGQGPQFIFQYYEEEERQRGNFPDRFSGHQFPNYSSELNVNALLLGDSALYLCASSFNRGRNEQYFGPGTRLTVT.

The chain has TRBV20-1 and TRBJ1-2, with no clear D. V was cut by 2 bases and J by 8 bases, with 9 bases left in between. The CDR3 covers 11 residues. Germline CDR1 DFQATT, CDR2 SNEGSKA (reference sequence). DNA of the CDR3: TGCAGTGCTAGATTTGCTAGAGGCTACACCTTC. This translates into CSARFARGYTF.

This clone was recorded once. V usage is TRBV5-8 and J usage is TRBJ2-7; D is perhaps TRBD1 (6 bases). V was clipped by 7 bases and J by 2 bases, with 19 bases between them. This CDR3 contains 15 residues. Germline loops: CDR1 SGHTS, CDR2 YDEGEE. CDR3 amino acids: CASAIRDTIAYEQYF. In DNA, the CDR3 is TGTGCCAGCGCAATTCGGGACACGATAGCCTACGAGCAGTACTTC.

V is TRBV18 and J is TRBJ1-5, with D maybe TRBD1 (6 bases). The V gene lost 3 bases and the J gene lost 0 bases, with 9 bases spanning the gap. Per germline, CDR1 KGHSH and CDR2 LQKENI. This CDR3 region has 15 residues. CDR3 region: CASSPSTGSNQPQHF. The CDR3 coding sequence is TGTGCCAGCTCACCTTCGACAGGTAGCAATCAGCCCCAGCATTTT.